This T cell receptor (beta chain) is drawn from a study of Ad26.COV2.S vaccination and SARS-CoV-2 variants. V lost 0 bases and J lost 10; bases outside the gene matches: 7. The germline CDR1 and CDR2 sequences are SGHRS and YFSETQ. This CDR3 is 15 amino acids long. Comments on this clone: Its antigen is undetermined.

The data were produced by immunoSEQ multiplex PCR, yet TCRdb's version contains in-frame clones alone and is incomplete. The data hold over 85,000 clones, with around three quarters observed a single time. Whole-study results and caveats: Reports say spike-specific CD8+ and CD4+ T cell responses covered substantial breadth after vaccination. Non-spike TCR breadth showed similarity between vaccine and placebo recipients. Vaccinees displayed broader spike-specific TCR repertoires than placebo recipients.

The TCR was taken from a human donor who had recovered from COVID-19. Here the sequenced sample was peripheral blood, taken after recovery from COVID-19. The rearrangement uses TRBV5-1 and TRBJ2-1; 10 nucleotides agree with TRBD1. The CDR3 DNA reads as TGCGCCAGCAGCTTGGGGGGGACAGGGGATAGAGAGCAGTTCTTC. It encodes CASSLGGTGDREQFF.